Presented here are 21 T cell receptor beta chains from one specimen sequenced in a study of identical twins. TCRdb re-called the 5' RACE reads with MiXCR, one entry per CDR3 protein. The repertoire includes some 760,000 distinct CDR3 sequences, 15% to 20% of them detected once, and around 13% sits in the top ten. These data also formed part of another study, on T cells expressing NK-cell markers.

Sequencing was performed on PBMCs. The source of these receptors is a woman under 30 in good health.

This clonotype showed up just a few times. In nucleotides, the CDR3 is TGTGCCTGGAGTGCGTCCGGGACATTTGCGTACGAGCAGTACTTC. Amino acids: CAWSASGTFAYEQYF. The chain carries TRBV30 and TRBJ2-7, with a weak D call TRBD1 (6 bases). Trimming took off 1 base at V and 4 bases at J, with 17 bases between the two ends. This CDR3 has 15 amino acids. Germline-derived CDR1 and CDR2 are GTSNPN and SVGIG (reference sequence).

This clonotype appeared once. This rearrangement joins TRBV20-1 to TRBJ1-6; 10 bases agree with TRBD1. Per the germline V gene, CDR1 is DFQATT and CDR2 is SNEGSKA (reference sequence). The CDR3 covers 14 residues. Trimming removed 2 bases from V and 14 bases from J; junction bases left unmatched: 9. CDR3 region: CSARSGTGARALHF. CDR3 sequence (DNA): TGCAGTGCTAGATCTGGGACAGGGGCGAGGGCCCTCCACTTT.

This clonotype was recorded a few times. The chain has TRBV20-1 and TRBJ1-1; weak D call: TRBD1 (6 bases). Germline V gene data show CDR1 as DFQATT and CDR2 as SNEGSKA (reference sequence). V was cut by 1 base and J by 0 bases, with 9 bases left in between. The CDR3 length is 14 residues. CDR3 coding DNA: TGCAGTGCTAGAGGGACAGCAATGAACACTGAAGCTTTCTTT. This gives the protein CSARGTAMNTEAFF.

This clonotype has just a few counts. The chain carries TRBV5-1 and TRBJ2-5; D uncertain. Germline CDR1 and CDR2: SGHRS and YFSETQ. V gave up 0 bases and J gave up 0 bases, with 6 bases separating them. The CDR3 contains 14 residues. The CDR3 here is CASSLEAYQETQYF. In nucleotides, the CDR3 is TGCGCCAGCAGCTTGGAGGCATACCAAGAGACCCAGTACTTC.

The sample holds a few counts of this clonotype. V and J are TRBV11-2 and TRBJ2-3; D is undetermined. The CDR3 has 16 amino acids. CDR1 and CDR2 from the germline V gene are SGHAT and FQNNGV. Trimming took off 0 bases at V and 1 base at J, with 11 bases between the two ends. The CDR3 DNA reads TGTGCCAGCAGCTTAGATGTCGGCGCGGGCACAGATACGCAGTATTTT. It yields the protein CASSLDVGAGTDTQYF.

The chain recombines TRBV10-1 with TRBJ2-3, with D unresolved. Trimming cost V 0 bases and J 2 bases, with 3 bases left between them. The CDR3 runs 13 residues. CDR1 and CDR2 from the germline V gene are WNHNN and SYGVQD (reference sequence). The CDR3 DNA reads TGCGCCAGCAGTGAGTCGAACACAGATACGCAGTATTTT. Translated, it gives CASSESNTDTQYF.

The CDR3 region is CATTGTGDTGELFF. The CDR3 DNA reads TGTGCCACCACGGGGACAGGGGACACCGGGGAGCTGTTTTTT. The chain has TRBV10-3 and TRBJ2-2; 10 nucleotides agree with TRBD1. V trimming: 10 bases; J trimming: 3 bases; junction bases outside the gene matches: 5. The CDR3 loop spans 14 amino acids. Germline CDR1 and CDR2: ENHRY and SYGVKD.

This clonotype was detected only a few times. The chain is built from TRBV6-2 or TRBV6-3 and TRBJ2-3; 10 bases line up with TRBD2. Germline assignment: CDR1 MNHEY and CDR2 SVGEGT. There are 14 residues in the CDR3. V shed 6 bases and J 4 bases; nucleotides not matched to a gene: 4. Here the CDR3 reads CASSEREGADTQYF. As DNA, the CDR3 is TGTGCCAGCAGCGAGCGGGAGGGCGCAGATACGCAGTATTTT.

The gene calls are TRBV4-3 and TRBJ2-7; 8 bases match TRBD2. This CDR3 spans 16 amino acids. CDR1 LGHNA and CDR2 YSLEER come from the germline V gene. Trimming cost V 0 bases and J 3 bases; bases outside gene matches: 7. This CDR3 is CASSQEAIGTSYEQYF. The CDR3 DNA reads as TGCGCCAGCAGCCAAGAAGCCATCGGGACTAGCTACGAGCAGTACTTC.

DNA of the CDR3: TGCAGCTGGGGAGGGGGACTAGGCAAAAACATTCAGTACTTC. Its translation is CSWGGGLGKNIQYF. This chain joins TRBV20-1 and TRBJ2-4; 8 bases agree with TRBD2. Germline V gene lookup returns CDR1 DFQATT and CDR2 SNEGSKA (reference sequence). This CDR3 spans 14 amino acids.

A few counts support this clonotype. This chain connects TRBV7-2 to TRBJ2-3; D is possibly TRBD1 (6 bases). Trimming stripped 5 bases from V and 2 bases from J, with 17 bases between. Germline-derived CDR1 and CDR2 are SGHTA and FQGNSA. The CDR3 totals 16 residues. The CDR3 nucleotides read TGTGCCAGCAGCCTGCAGGGGCCCCCATTCACAGATACGCAGTATTTT. Its protein product is CASSLQGPPFTDTQYF.

The chain uses TRBV6-1 and TRBJ1-3; unclear D gene. The V end was cut by 8 bases, the J end by 5 bases, with 16 bases between. The CDR3 runs 14 residues. Germline V lookup: CDR1 MNHNS, CDR2 SASEGT. The CDR3 loop is CASSGRHSRNTIYF. DNA for the CDR3: TGTGCCAGCTCCGGGAGGCACAGCCGAAACACCATATATTTT.

Only a few counts were recorded for this clonotype. The rearrangement joins TRBV20-1 to TRBJ1-6, with D unresolved. Trimming stripped 0 bases from V and 9 bases from J, with 6 bases between. Per the germline V gene, CDR1 is DFQATT and CDR2 is SNEGSKA (reference sequence). CDR3 length: 12 amino acids. The CDR3: CSARDESSPLHF. For the CDR3, the DNA is TGCAGTGCTAGAGATGAGAGTTCACCCCTCCACTTT.

This clonotype was found many times. This chain uses TRBV6-5 with TRBJ1-1; no firm D call. Trimming pared 6 bases from V and 5 bases from J, leaving 10 bases between. CDR3 length: 12 residues. Germline V gene data show CDR1 as MNHEY and CDR2 as SVGAGI. CDR3 sequence reads: CASSRLGTEAFF. DNA for the CDR3: TGTGCCAGCAGCCGATTAGGGACTGAAGCTTTCTTT.

The chain has TRBV18 and TRBJ2-5, with 9 bases aligning to TRBD2. This CDR3 comprises 14 residues. The germline V gene encodes CDR1 KGHSH and CDR2 LQKENI. With 2 bases clipped from V and 5 bases from J, the junction kept 3 bases outside the gene matches. The DNA for the CDR3 is TGTGCCAGCTCACCATTAGCGGGAGAGGAGACCCAGTACTTC. It translates to CASSPLAGEETQYF.

This chain connects TRBV25-1 to TRBJ1-2; D gene unclear. CDR1 is MGHDK, CDR2 SYGVNS, per germline. This CDR3 has 14 residues. The V gene lost 3 bases and the J gene lost 7 bases, with 15 bases spanning the gap. CDR3 loop: CASSDMRRVSGYTF. The CDR3 DNA sequence: TGTGCCAGCAGTGATATGCGGAGAGTCAGTGGCTACACCTTC.

This clonotype turned up a few times. The V gene is TRBV12-3 or TRBV12-4, the J gene TRBJ2-7, with TRBD1 matching 8 bases. This CDR3 has 15 residues. Trimming cost V 6 bases and J 0 bases; bases outside gene matches: 7. CDR3 region: CASSAGTGLSYEQYF. The CDR3 nucleotides are TGTGCCAGCAGCGCCGGGACAGGCCTCTCCTACGAGCAGTACTTC.

This clonotype was recorded a few times. The genes are TRBV6-1 and TRBJ1-3; 8 positions agree with TRBD1. Germline V gene sequence: CDR1 MNHNS, CDR2 SASEGT. V trimming: 7 bases; J trimming: 4 bases; junction bases outside the gene matches: 12. The CDR3 spans 16 residues. In DNA form, the CDR3 reads TGTGCCAGCACCATGACAGGGGAAGGGAGAGGAAACACCATATATTTT. Amino acids: CASTMTGEGRGNTIYF.

The chain carries TRBV11-2 and TRBJ1-4; D uncertain. The CDR3 contains 15 residues. The germline gives CDR1 SGHAT, CDR2 FQNNGV. Trimming stripped 1 base from V and 8 bases from J, with 14 bases between. DNA for the CDR3: TGTGCCAGCAGCTTAGCGGCGAGGGCCGGCGAAAAACTGTTTTTT. As protein: CASSLAARAGEKLFF.

In its sample, this clonotype was seen a few times. V and J are TRBV5-1 and TRBJ2-2; 7 bases agree with TRBD2. The CDR3 is 18 amino acids. The V and J ends lost 4 bases and 4 bases, in that order; junction bases with no gene match: 16. The germline CDR1 and CDR2 sequences are SGHRS and YFSETQ. This CDR3 reads CASSPGLADSTTTGELFF. In DNA, the CDR3 is TGCGCCAGCAGCCCGGGTCTAGCGGACTCCACGACCACCGGGGAGCTGTTTTTT.

This clonotype occurred a few times. This rearrangement joins TRBV5-1 to TRBJ2-1; TRBD2 matches at 7 bases. CDR1 and CDR2 (germline): SGHRS, YFSETQ. V shed 4 bases and J 9 bases; nucleotides not matched to a gene: 16. The CDR3 consists of 16 residues. CDR3 bases: TGCGCCAGCAGCCCCCGAGGAGCGGGAAACATTGGTGAGCAGTTCTTC. Protein product: CASSPRGAGNIGEQFF.